This TCR beta chain was observed in a study of blood T cell repertoires in COVID-19 (dated by TCRdb to about 2020). Study-wide context: Samples from collaborators originated in the United States, Italy and Spain and spanned both the acute and convalescent phases of COVID-19. The material from the prospective study consisted of cDNA or gDNA derived from T cells, B-cell-depleted T cells, or PBMCs. Subjects who had been exposed to COVID-19, were actively infected with it, or had recovered from it provided the deeply sampled blood TCRbeta repertoires that made up the dataset. A freely available public database, intended as a resource for researchers studying the immune response to SARS-CoV-2, is where the repertoires were released. Samples came from the ongoing ImmuneRACE study (first 160 participants) plus 1,254 subjects from 6 global collaborators. The sample metadata nearly always contained a de-identified subject ID, COVID-19 status, age in years and sex. Where HLA class I and class II types were available, the types were taken from metadata supplied by the sample provider, not from assay-based typing.

Overall results and qualifications from the work: The quantity of clinical and demographic metadata differed by source and by participant and was supplied without curation.

Turning to this clone: What this receptor recognizes is not known. Base qualities were left out, and no much larger clone turns up one base away. This sample also contains other DNA sequences that code for the same CDR3.

The CDR3 has 13 amino acids, counting the end cysteine and phenylalanine. Only the CDR3 DNA is retained, 39 bases long and in frame from the first base. Trimming accounts for 8 bases at V and 7 bases at J, while the number of junction bases matched to no gene is 2. Taken from the germline V gene, the CDR1 and CDR2 loops are ENHRY and SYGVKD. Participants in the prospective study were aged 18 to 89 years, lived in 24 United States geographic areas, and enrolled through a virtual design. In the prospective study, participants were assigned to cohorts based on the clinical history participants reported in a screening survey and a study questionnaire. For ImmuneRACE Cohort 3, a participant was defined as recovered based on two consecutive negative NP/OP PCR tests, clearance by a healthcare professional, or resolution of symptoms. Mobile phlebotomists in the prospective study collected whole blood, serum and a nasopharyngeal or oropharyngeal swab from every participant. Prospective study participants could optionally give additional blood draws and questionnaires over an approximately two-month period. Before DNA extraction, prospective study blood samples were shipped either frozen or at room temperature.

TCRbeta CDR3 regions were amplified from genomic DNA by means of the immunoSEQ Assay, a bias-controlled multiplex PCR. On the study's bioinformatics: Nucleated cell counts per sample were estimated from amplification of reference gene primers within the assay. To quantify the absolute abundance of each unique TCRbeta CDR3 rearrangement, sequence reads were collapsed and filtered. For each sample, productive Simpson clonality was calculated as the square root of Simpson's diversity index over productive rearrangements. The table comes from immuneACCESS by way of TCRdb, which keeps in-frame sequences with V and J called. Part of the clones is missing from these tables; in studies checked, under half for an unresolved V gene and the rest for unknown reasons. V, J and clone size reflect that table, while D and trimming were determined from the DNA. In all, the sample holds 200,000 to 250,000 clones, and roughly 86% of those were seen once. The top ten hold roughly 2% of the sample.

Here the chain combines TRBV10-3 and TRBJ2-1, and 13 junction bases match TRBD2. This receptor was identified in a woman aged 45-60 years who had recovered from COVID-19. Sequenced: PBMCs or T cells enriched from blood (not recorded which). The CDR3 is CAIGLAGANEQFF. The nucleotide sequence reads as follows: TGTGCCATCGGACTAGCGGGAGCTAATGAGCAGTTCTTC.